Presented here are 8 T cell receptor beta chains from one specimen sequenced in a study of T cells in localized non-small cell lung cancer. Using immunoSEQ multiplex PCR, the repertoire was profiled, and TCRdb retains in-frame clones only, with some absent. The profile shows 35,000 or so clones, roughly 87% of them singletons. Sequenced here: peripheral blood, sampled before any cancer treatment. The receptors were sampled from a woman aged 40-69 years with stage I lung adenocarcinoma.

V gene TRBV5-1 combines with J gene TRBJ2-7; D is possibly TRBD1 (6 bases). This CDR3 is 15 amino acids long. V lost 5 bases and J 3 bases, leaving 18 bases between the germline ends. Germline CDR1 is SGHRS and CDR2 is YFSETQ. The CDR3 region is CASSSATGRDYEQYF. CDR3 in DNA: TGCGCCAGCAGTTCCGCGACAGGACGAGACTACGAGCAGTACTTC.

This clone was observed a single time. The J gene is TRBJ1-5, the V gene TRBV10-2, with 7 bases that match TRBD1. After removal of 6 bases from V and 11 bases from J, the junction contained 13 bases not matched to a gene. Germline CDR1 WSHSY, CDR2 SAAADI. CDR3 length equals 14 residues. CDR3 in amino acids: CASRDQHRGKTQHF. The CDR3 DNA sequence: TGCGCCAGCAGGGACCAACACAGGGGTAAGACCCAGCATTTT.

The chain recombines TRBV29-1 with TRBJ1-2, with D maybe TRBD1 (6 bases). V lost 4 bases and J lost 4, with 16 bases in between. CDR1 is SQVTM, CDR2 ANQGSEA, per germline. The CDR3 consists of 14 residues. CDR3 residues: CSVAQPQGLYGYTF. The CDR3 DNA reads as TGCAGCGTTGCCCAACCCCAGGGGCTCTATGGCTACACCTTC.

This clone was seen only a few times. The V and J genes are TRBV15 and TRBJ2-1; no definite D call. The length of the CDR3 is 17 residues. V was shortened by 0 bases and J by 3 bases, with 15 bases between the two germline ends. Germline loops: CDR1 LNHNV, CDR2 YYDKDF (reference sequence). CDR3 coding DNA: TGTGCCACCAGCAGAGATGGTATTGGCGCCCGCTACAATGAGCAGTTCTTC. Protein sequence: CATSRDGIGARYNEQFF.

This clone has only a few counts. V usage is TRBV1 and J usage is TRBJ1-1. TRBV1 is assigned pseudogene status. The CDR3 is made up of 10 amino acids. The CDR3 bases are TGCACCAGCATGGGTACTGAAGCTTTCTTT. It encodes CTSMGTEAFF.

The chain joins TRBV7-9 to TRBJ1-2; maybe TRBD1 (6 bases). The V gene lost 5 bases and the J gene lost 7 bases, with 14 bases spanning the gap. This CDR3 comprises 13 residues. Germline assignment: CDR1 SEHNR and CDR2 FQNEAQ (reference sequence). The CDR3 spells CASSLTGSVGYTF. The CDR3 bases are TGTGCCAGCAGCCTCACAGGGAGCGTTGGCTACACCTTC.

V and J are TRBV11-2 and TRBJ1-2, with D tentatively TRBD1 (6 bases). Trimming shortened V by 1 base and J by 1 base, and 16 bases separated the two germline ends. The CDR3 has 17 residues. Germline V CDR1 and CDR2: SGHAT, FQNNGV. This chain's CDR3 is CASSLGSLGAHNYGYTF. The CDR3 coding sequence is TGTGCCAGCAGCTTAGGCTCTCTGGGGGCTCATAACTATGGCTACACCTTC.

The chain joins TRBV28 to TRBJ1-5; D is ambiguous. Germline lookup yields CDR1 MDHEN and CDR2 SYDVKM. Trimming took 6 bases from V and 0 from J, leaving 15 bases between them. CDR3 length equals 16 residues. The CDR3 spells CASSRTARPSNQPQHF. Here the CDR3 DNA reads TGTGCCAGCAGCCGAACAGCCCGACCTAGCAATCAGCCCCAGCATTTT.